Listed below are T cell receptor beta chains from one sample, sequenced in a study of PD-1 blockade in classical Hodgkin lymphoma. TCRdb's copy holds only in-frame clones and misses some; the assay was immunoSEQ multiplex PCR. The sample yields roughly 97,000 clones, 65% to 85% seen once. The sequences come from peripheral blood mononuclear cells (PBMCs), collected at baseline. The receptor source for this set is a human donor with classical Hodgkin lymphoma. Each CDR3 is given with its conserved first and last residue. A D gene is named only where the DNA matches it firmly. Clone size, where shown, is once, few, many, or a class for clones that have expanded.

.	.	14	TRBV2	TRBJ2-2	TGTGCCAGCAGTGAACAGGGGCCCACCGGGGAGCTGTTTTTT	CASSEQGPTGELFF
once	TRBD2	15	TRBV9	TRBJ2-3	TGTGCCAGCAGCCCTCGCGGGGGGAGCACAGATACGCAGTATTTT	CASSPRGGSTDTQYF
.	.	14	TRBV29-1	TRBJ2-1	TGCAGCGCACCCCGGTGGGGAAGCAACAATGAGCAGTTCTTC	CSAPRWGSNNEQFF
.	.	13	TRBV28	TRBJ2-5	TGTGCCAGCAACCTAGATGACCAAGAGACCCAGTACTTC	CASNLDDQETQYF
.	.	12	TRBV19	TRBJ1-1	TGTGCCACTACGGGACGGAGCACTGAAGCTTTCTTT	CATTGRSTEAFF
.	.	13	TRBV11-3	TRBJ2-1	TGTGCCAGGGGGCGGGTAGACTACAATGAGCAGTTCTTC	CARGRVDYNEQFF
.	TRBD1	16	TRBV19	TRBJ2-7	TGTGCCAGTAGGTCGGGGGTCGGGACAGGGGCCCACGAGCAGTACTTC	CASRSGVGTGAHEQYF
once	TRBD1	14	TRBV19	TRBJ1-2	TGTGCCAGTAGACGGACAGGGAGTTTCTATGGCTACACCTTC	CASRRTGSFYGYTF
.	.	15	TRBV9	TRBJ1-1	TGTGCCAGCAGCCCCCTCGGTTGGGGCCACCAGGGAGCTTTCTTT	CASSPLGWGHQGAFF
once	.	15	TRBV6-5	TRBJ1-3	TGTGCCAGCAGCCTATTAGGGACTGTTGGAAACACCATATATTTT	CASSLLGTVGNTIYF
.	.	13	TRBV6-1	TRBJ2-6	TGTGCCAGCAGTGAATCCGGGGCCAACGTCCTGACTTTC	CASSESGANVLTF
.	.	16	TRBV19	TRBJ2-2	TGTGCCAGTATCCCGAGCGGGCAGGGCGTTACCGGGGAGCTGTTTTTT	CASIPSGQGVTGELFF
.	.	13	TRBV7-2	TRBJ2-7	TGTGCCAGCAGCTCTTCGACGTTGAACGAGCAGTACTTC	CASSSSTLNEQYF
.	.	15	TRBV4-1	TRBJ1-1	TGCGCCAGCAGCCAAGGGGTAACCCAGAACACTGAAGCTTTCTTT	CASSQGVTQNTEAFF
.	TRBD2	15	TRBV19	TRBJ2-1	TGTGCCAGTAGTCTCGGACTAGCGGGTTACAATGAGCAGTTCTTC	CASSLGLAGYNEQFF
.	.	13	TRBV5-4	TRBJ2-3	TGTGCCAGCACCTTGGACCACACAGATACGCAGTATTTT	CASTLDHTDTQYF
.	TRBD1	16	TRBV7-9	TRBJ1-2	TGTGCCAGCAGCTTAGATTGGGGACAGACTAACTATGGCTACACCTTC	CASSLDWGQTNYGYTF
few	.	13	TRBV28	TRBJ1-5	TGTGCCACCCTAAACCTTCGCGGGCAGCCCCAGCATTTT	CATLNLRGQPQHF
.	.	14	TRBV5-6	TRBJ2-5	TGTGCCAGCAGCTTTGGCGGGACCCAAGAGACCCAGTACTTC	CASSFGGTQETQYF
.	.	14	TRBV6-5	TRBJ1-2	TGTGCCAGCATTAACCCCGGGACGGACTATGGCTACACCTTC	CASINPGTDYGYTF
.	TRBD1	14	TRBV19	TRBJ2-2	TGTGCCAGTAGTATCAGGGGGCGATACGGGGAGCTGTTTTTT	CASSIRGRYGELFF
.	.	16	TRBV6-6	TRBJ2-2	TGTGCCAGCAGTTACTCGACGCGGGCCGGCCCCGGGGAGCTGTTTTTT	CASSYSTRAGPGELFF
.	.	12	TRBV6-6	TRBJ2-3	TGTGCCAGCTCTGCCAGCACAGATACGCAGTATTTT	CASSASTDTQYF
.	.	15	TRBV19	TRBJ1-4	TGTGCCAGTAGTCCCGAGGGGAGGGCTGAAGAAAAACTGTTTTTT	CASSPEGRAEEKLFF
.	.	12	TRBV6-1	TRBJ2-3	TGTGCCAGCAGCCCCGGGCGGACCACCGGGTATTTT	CASSPGRTTGYF
.	.	15	TRBV7-9	TRBJ1-4	TGTGCCAGCAGCTTCATCGGCGCAACTAATGAAAAACTGTTTTTT	CASSFIGATNEKLFF
.	TRBD2	15	TRBV5-1	TRBJ2-1	TGCGCCAGCAGCCCGGGACTAGCGGGCTACAATGAGCAGTTCTTC	CASSPGLAGYNEQFF
.	.	13	TRBV5-4	TRBJ2-7	TGTGCCAGCAGCTTGGTAGGAACCCACGAGCAGTACTTC	CASSLVGTHEQYF
.	TRBD1	13	TRBV18	TRBJ1-1	TGTGCCAGCTCCCTCGACGGGACAGCAGAAGCTTTCTTT	CASSLDGTAEAFF
.	.	15	TRBV7-2	TRBJ2-3	TGTGCCAGCAGCTTTACCCCACTTAGCACAGATACGCAGTATTTT	CASSFTPLSTDTQYF
.	.	14	TRBV5-1	TRBJ1-2	TGCGCCAGCAGCTTGGCCGGGACCTTGAATGGCTACACCTTC	CASSLAGTLNGYTF
.	TRBD2	19	TRBV4-1	TRBJ2-3	TGCGCCAGCAGCCACTTCGGGACTAGCGGGAGAATAGGCACAGATACGCAGTATTTT	CASSHFGTSGRIGTDTQYF
.	TRBD2	16	TRBV7-9	TRBJ2-7	TGTGCCAGCAGCCATTTTGCGGGAGGGATCTCCTACGAGCAGTACTTC	CASSHFAGGISYEQYF
.	TRBD2	17	TRBV11-3	TRBJ2-5	TGTGCCAGCAGCTCCGGGACTAGCGGGGGAATAAAAGAGACCCAGTACTTC	CASSSGTSGGIKETQYF
.	.	13	TRBV19	TRBJ1-5	TGTGCCAGTAGTATTTTTCAGAATCAGCCCCAGCATTTT	CASSIFQNQPQHF
.	TRBD1	16	TRBV5-1	TRBJ1-4	TGCGCCAGCAGCTCCGCCGGACAGGGACGGTGGGAAAAACTGTTTTTT	CASSSAGQGRWEKLFF
.	.	11	TRBV6-5	TRBJ1-5	TGTGCCAGCGGAGGGAATCAGCCCCAGCATTTT	CASGGNQPQHF